These 11 T cell receptor beta chains came from one sample sequenced in a study of blood T cell repertoires in COVID-19. Only in-frame clones appear in the TCRdb table, and some are missing; sequencing was by immunoSEQ multiplex PCR. The sample has 90,000 to 110,000 clones; around 80% are singletons. The sample comprised peripheral blood. These receptors all stem from a human donor in a cohort sampled during active or convalescent COVID-19.

This chain joins TRBV6-5 and TRBJ2-1, with 7 bases that match TRBD2. The CDR3 has 13 amino acids. CDR1 is MNHEY, CDR2 SVGAGI, per germline. The V segment lost 9 bases and the J segment 8 bases; nucleotides outside the gene matches: 10. CDR3 protein: CASPRTSTDEQFF. In DNA form, the CDR3 reads TGTGCCAGTCCTAGGACTAGTACCGATGAGCAGTTCTTC.

The rearrangement links TRBV7-2 to TRBJ2-3; 10 nucleotides agree with TRBD1. V trimming: 1 base; J trimming: 2 bases; junction bases outside the gene matches: 3. The CDR3 sequence is 16 residues long. Germline CDR1 SGHTA, CDR2 FQGNSA. This chain's CDR3 is CASSLDGTGVTDTQYF. The DNA of the CDR3 is TGTGCCAGCAGCTTAGATGGGACAGGGGTCACAGATACGCAGTATTTT.

J is TRBJ2-2 and V is TRBV11-2; D possibly corresponds to TRBD2 (5 bases). Germline CDR1 SGHAT, CDR2 FQNNGV. This CDR3 is built from 14 residues. V was trimmed by 6 bases and J by 8 bases, leaving 16 bases between them. CDR3 in amino acids: CASSTIRDRGELFF. Written as DNA, the CDR3 is TGTGCCAGCAGTACGATTCGGGATCGGGGGGAGCTGTTTTTT.

The chain is built from TRBV12-5 and TRBJ1-2; 7 bases are shared with TRBD1. V trimming: 1 base; J trimming: 7 bases; junction bases outside the gene matches: 6. The CDR3 sequence is 14 residues long. Germline V gene data show CDR1 as LGHNT and CDR2 as FRNRAP. CDR3: CASGLGTGTGGYTF. The CDR3 DNA reads TGTGCTAGTGGTTTGGGGACAGGAACGGGTGGCTACACCTTC.

The rearrangement uses TRBV19 and TRBJ1-4; D possibly corresponds to TRBD1 (5 bases). Germline V gene lookup returns CDR1 LNHDA and CDR2 SQIVND (reference sequence). The CDR3 covers 15 residues. Between the trimmed V and J ends, which lost 3 bases and 3 bases, there was a span of 11 bases. CDR3 residues: CASSIPRGPNEKLFF. CDR3 sequence (DNA): TGTGCCAGTAGTATTCCGCGGGGCCCTAATGAAAAACTGTTTTTT.

This rearrangement joins TRBV5-6 to TRBJ1-1, with 7 nucleotides matching TRBD1. CDR3 size: 16 residues. Germline values: CDR1 SGHDT, CDR2 YYEEEE. Trimming removed 4 bases from V and 4 bases from J; junction bases left unmatched: 13. This CDR3 is CASSLITGQAGTEAFF. CDR3 nucleotide sequence: TGTGCCAGCAGCCTAATAACTGGACAGGCTGGCACTGAAGCTTTCTTT.

This chain uses TRBV5-6 with TRBJ1-5; 7 nucleotides align to TRBD1. The J segment lost 2 bases and the V segment lost 5 bases, leaving 7 bases of the junction unmatched. CDR1 and CDR2 (germline): SGHDT, YYEEEE. CDR3 length: 15 residues. CDR3 sequence reads: CASSPGQVRNQPQHF. The CDR3 DNA reads TGTGCCAGCAGTCCTGGACAGGTACGCAATCAGCCCCAGCATTTT. The full variable domain, with the rest looked up from reference TRBV5-6 and TRBJ1-5, is DAGVTQSPTHLIKTRGQQVTLRCSPKSGHDTVSWYQQALGQGPQFIFQYYEEEERQRGNFPDRFSGHQFPNYSSELNVNALLLGDSALYLCASSPGQVRNQPQHFGDGTRLSIL.

The V and J genes are TRBV2 and TRBJ1-2; TRBD1 matches 8 bases. The length of the CDR3 is 14 residues. The J segment lost 3 bases and the V segment lost 7 bases, leaving 7 bases of the junction unmatched. Germline CDR1 SNHLY, CDR2 FYNNEI. CDR3 in DNA: TGTGCCAGCATCCTGGACAGGGCCTACTATGGCTACACCTTC. Encoded protein: CASILDRAYYGYTF.

This chain joins TRBV24-1 and TRBJ1-6; a weak D match, TRBD1 (5 bases). The CDR3 loop spans 19 amino acids. Germline CDR1 reads KGHDR; CDR2 reads SFDVKD. V gave up 3 bases and J gave up 1 base, with 18 bases separating them. The CDR3 spells CATSDLWGWGPSYNSPLHF. Written as DNA, the CDR3 is TGTGCCACCAGTGATCTTTGGGGCTGGGGCCCATCCTATAATTCACCCCTCCACTTT.

The J gene is TRBJ1-1, the V gene TRBV7-2; D possibly corresponds to TRBD1 (5 bases). Deletions cut 5 bases from V and 4 bases from J, with 14 bases between. Germline V lookup: CDR1 SGHTA, CDR2 FQGNSA. The CDR3 extends over 14 amino acids. The CDR3 spells CASSRNLGGTEAFF. The CDR3 nucleotides read TGTGCCAGCAGCCGCAATTTGGGGGGCACTGAAGCTTTCTTT. Drawing the rest from reference TRBV7-2 and TRBJ1-1, the complete variable domain is GAGVSQSPSNKVTEKGKDVELRCDPISGHTALYWYRQSLGQGLEFLIYFQGNSAPDKSGLPSDRFSAERTGGSVSTLTIQRTQQEDSAVYLCASSRNLGGTEAFFGQGTRLTVV.

The V and J genes are TRBV7-2 and TRBJ1-5; possible D gene TRBD1, 5 bases. V lost 1 base to trimming and J lost 5 bases, with 9 bases between them. The CDR3 runs 14 residues. Germline V CDR1 and CDR2: SGHTA, FQGNSA. In nucleotides, the CDR3 is TGTGCCAGCAGCTTAGGGGCGGGGGATCAGCCCCAGCATTTT. As protein: CASSLGAGDQPQHF. Using reference TRBV7-2 and TRBJ1-5 for the parts outside the CDR3, the full variable domain is GAGVSQSPSNKVTEKGKDVELRCDPISGHTALYWYRQSLGQGLEFLIYFQGNSAPDKSGLPSDRFSAERTGGSVSTLTIQRTQQEDSAVYLCASSLGAGDQPQHFGDGTRLSIL.